Given below is one T cell receptor beta chain in context. The count of this clonotype is one. No cognate antigen has been identified for it. Base quality data are lacking; no much larger clone is found one base away. This entry belongs to a study of blood T cells in healthy people across ages (dated by TCRdb to between 2014 and 2017). Regarding the research as a whole: Template switching captured roughly one uniquely barcoded TCR beta cDNA molecule per two T cells in model experiments. Using deep sequencing normalized with unique cDNA molecular identifiers, the study measured how TCR beta repertoire diversity changes with age. The donors were divided into four age groups: young (average around 15 years), middle-aged (about 39), aged (about 60) and long-lived (about 90). To avoid experimental bias, donors of different ages were distributed randomly across sequencing lanes. For two donors (one aged 18 to 30 and one aged 80 or older), the study analyzed two additional independent replicas of 1 million unique cDNA reads from the same blood draw.

The protocol used for the library was 5' RACE. The run used an Illumina HiSeq 2500. A second PCR of about 7 to 12 cycles was run with a J-beta primer mix and a sample-barcoded 5' primer. A unique molecular identifier was introduced onto each TCR beta cDNA molecule by a template-switch 5' adaptor carrying 12 random nucleotides. At least 3 million CDR3-containing paired-end reads were obtained from each sample. The Mint cDNA synthesis kit, primed by a TRBC-specific oligonucleotide, was used to synthesize first-strand cDNA from all RNA. Following uracil-DNA glycosylase treatment, all cDNA underwent a first 18-cycle PCR with the universal primers M1SS and BC2_uni_R. In the original analysis: For normalization, 1 million high-quality reads were randomly selected from each sample, with every read carrying a distinct molecular identifier. Instead of being binned into consensus sequences, reads that shared molecular identifiers were thrown out. CDR3 identification, clonotype clustering and error correction used MiTCR with a Q25 quality threshold and the strictest error-elimination algorithm. A nonparametric unseen species model with Euler transformation was used to estimate a lower bound on total TCR beta diversity. TCRdb reanalyzed the raw reads on its own, using fastp at Q25 for trimming and MiXCR for clone calling, and kept in-frame beta chains. For every CDR3 protein sequence, its rows merge into one entry that carries the most common genes and DNA. What appears here as the V and J calls and clone size reflects TCRdb's work, not the paper's. In this sample the table shows about 1 million distinct CDR3 sequences, more than 35% of which occur a single time. The ten largest clones represent approximately 19% of the sample.

Study-level results and caveats: Estimates of total diversity based on one million sequenced T cells were regarded as lower bounds and as underestimates. As age increased, observed TCR beta diversity per million T cells dropped in a roughly linear way, and a significant reduction was already evident by age roughly 36. The CMV infection status of donors was not known, potentially confounding age-related changes in expanded clonotypes. Since profiling was done on bulk unsorted PBMCs, naive and antigen-experienced compartments could not be conclusively compared. Compared with the aged group, the long-lived group had more naive CD4+ T cells, fewer expanded clones and increased TCR diversity, suggesting age selection. There was a strong correlation between observed TCR beta diversity and the percentage of naive T cells measured by flow cytometry.

The donors were roughly 39 Caucasian individuals from Russia, aged 6 to 90 years, who were systemically healthy. Roughly 11 milliliters of peripheral blood were drawn from each donor into EDTA-treated Vacutainer tubes. Ficoll-Paque density-gradient centrifugation was used to isolate PBMCs, with at least 6.5 million per sample. Trizol reagent was used to extract total RNA from PBMCs, with at least 6 micrograms per sample. Naive CD45RAhigh/CD27high T cell percentages were measured by flow cytometry on a PBMC aliquot from every donor. The TCR originated in a woman aged 55-69 years in good health. Sequencing input: blood.

The sequenced DNA: TGTGCCACCAGTGATCGAACTAGCGGGAGTAGAGAGACCCAGTACTTC. It translates as CATSDRTSGSRETQYF. The sequence joins TRBV24-1 to TRBJ2-5; 11 of the junction bases match TRBD2. CDR1 and CDR2 are drawn from the germline V gene: KGHDR, SFDVKD. The CDR3 covers 16 residues, taking in both the cysteine and the phenylalanine. The retained sequence is limited to the CDR3, 48 bases, with the frame set at the first base. Germline trimming: 3 bases from V, 4 bases from J; junction bases outside gene matches: 6.